Listed here are 32 T cell receptor beta chains from one sample, sequenced in a study of OX40 agonist ivuxolimab in advanced cancers. Method: immunoSEQ multiplex PCR; TCRdb's copy keeps in-frame clones and lacks some. The sample yields around 61,000 clones, around 84% seen once. This sample comprised CD4+ or CD8+ T cells sorted from blood, obtained in a trial of the OX40 agonist ivuxolimab. The receptors here all came from an adult with an advanced solid tumor such as melanoma, head and neck, liver or kidney cancer.

This clone was counted only a few times. The CDR3 protein is CASSSDGHLGEQYF. The CDR3 nucleotides are TGTGCCAGCAGCTCTGACGGCCACCTGGGCGAGCAGTACTTC. The chain has TRBV7-3 and TRBJ2-7, with D unresolved. This CDR3 is built from 14 residues. Trimming removed 4 bases from V and 6 bases from J, with 16 bases in between. Germline assignment: CDR1 SGHTA and CDR2 FQGTGA.

The chain combines TRBV6-1 with TRBJ1-5; 8 positions agree with TRBD1. The CDR3 length is 17 residues. With V trimmed by 4 bases and J by 0 bases, 8 bases remained unmatched. Germline-derived CDR1 and CDR2 are MNHNS and SASEGT. CDR3 DNA sequence: TGTGCCAGCAGTGGACAGGGGACGGTTCGTAGCAATCAGCCCCAGCATTTT. Its translation: CASSGQGTVRSNQPQHF.

This clone has only a few counts. The V gene is TRBV14, the J gene TRBJ2-1; 8 bases line up with TRBD1. The V gene end was trimmed by 6 bases and the J gene end by 7 bases; junction bases not matched to a gene: 14. Germline loops: CDR1 SGHDN, CDR2 FVKESK. This CDR3 has 16 residues. CDR3 protein: CASRREGQAQRNEQFF. For the CDR3, the DNA is TGTGCCAGCAGACGCGAGGGACAGGCGCAACGAAATGAGCAGTTCTTC.

The V and J genes are TRBV6-5 and TRBJ1-1; D uncertain. The CDR3 totals 13 residues. Trimming left V 2 bases short and J 3 bases short, with 7 bases between. CDR1 is MNHEY, CDR2 SVGAGI, per germline. The CDR3 reads CASSYRRDTEAFF. In DNA form, the CDR3 reads TGTGCCAGCAGTTACCGTAGGGACACTGAAGCTTTCTTT.

This rearrangement joins TRBV10-3 to TRBJ1-3, with 8 nucleotides matching TRBD1. This CDR3 comprises 14 residues. V was pared by 2 bases and J by 14 bases, with 11 bases of the junction left unmatched. The germline V gene has CDR1 ENHRY and CDR2 SYGVKD. The CDR3, as DNA: TGTGCCATCAGTGAGCCCCGGACAGGGTGGCTACTATATTTT. It specifies CAISEPRTGWLLYF.

In this sample, this clone turned up once. The chain combines TRBV5-8 with TRBJ1-4, with 7 positions matching TRBD1. Germline assignment: CDR1 SGHTS and CDR2 YDEGEE. The CDR3 is made up of 17 amino acids. V shed 4 bases and J 8 bases; nucleotides not matched to a gene: 17. The CDR3 sequence: CASSRPGHETGSEKLFF. For the CDR3, the DNA is TGTGCCAGCAGCCGTCCTGGACACGAGACAGGGTCGGAAAAACTGTTTTTT.

V usage is TRBV19 and J usage is TRBJ2-4; perhaps TRBD2 as D (6 bases). Germline lookup yields CDR1 LNHDA and CDR2 SQIVND (reference sequence). V was clipped by 3 bases and J by 0 bases, with 12 bases between them. The CDR3 loop spans 16 amino acids. The CDR3 loop is CASSIGGGIAKNIQYF. DNA for the CDR3: TGTGCCAGTAGTATCGGTGGGGGGATAGCCAAAAACATTCAGTACTTC.

The chain carries TRBV29-1 and TRBJ1-1; D ambiguous. This CDR3 region has 11 residues. Trimming took 7 bases from V and 3 from J, leaving 9 bases between them. Germline values: CDR1 SQVTM, CDR2 ANQGSEA. Here the CDR3 DNA reads TGCAGCGGCTGGGAAGACACTGAAGCTTTCTTT. Amino acids: CSGWEDTEAFF.

This clone was recorded once. The chain joins TRBV29-1 to TRBJ1-1, with D hard to call. Per the germline V gene, CDR1 is SQVTM and CDR2 is ANQGSEA. V was trimmed by 5 bases and J by 1 base, leaving 14 bases between them. The CDR3 totals 14 residues. In nucleotides, the CDR3 is TGCAGCGTTCAAAGAGGCGCGGGGAACACTGAAGCTTTCTTT. As protein: CSVQRGAGNTEAFF. Full variable domain (outside the CDR3, taken from reference TRBV29-1 and TRBJ1-1): SAVISQKPSRDICQRGTSLTIQCQVDSQVTMMFWYRQQPGQSLTLIATANQGSEATYESGFVIDKFPISRPNLTFSTLTVSNMSPEDSSIYLCSVQRGAGNTEAFFGQGTRLTVV.

The V and J genes are TRBV27 and TRBJ2-1; possibly TRBD1 or TRBD2 for D (5 bases each). The V end lost 5 bases, the J end lost 6 bases, and 17 bases lay between the germline ends. This CDR3 has 15 residues. CDR1 MNHEY and CDR2 SMNVEV come from the germline V gene (reference sequence). CDR3 DNA sequence: TGTGCCAGCAGTCCCCTCTCCCCGGGACGCAATGAGCAGTTCTTC. It encodes CASSPLSPGRNEQFF.

V is TRBV6-5 and J is TRBJ1-6, with TRBD1 as a possible D gene (6 bases). The CDR3 consists of 14 residues. Trimming cost V 2 bases and J 10 bases, with 12 bases left between them. CDR1 and CDR2 from the germline V gene are MNHEY and SVGAGI. The CDR3: CASSYGGAGSPLHF. In DNA form, the CDR3 reads TGTGCCAGCAGTTACGGGGGCGCAGGGTCACCCCTCCACTTT.

In the case of this clone: The sample holds other DNA sequences that translate to the same CDR3. This chain joins TRBV5-1 and TRBJ1-1; the D is unclear. Trimming cost V 0 bases and J 7 bases, with 4 bases left between them. Germline values: CDR1 SGHRS, CDR2 YFSETQ. The CDR3 is 11 amino acids. CDR3 amino acids: CASSLVGEAFF. The CDR3 DNA reads as TGCGCCAGCAGCTTGGTCGGTGAAGCTTTCTTT.

This chain joins TRBV5-1 and TRBJ2-1; D could derive from TRBD1 or TRBD2 (5 bases each). Germline lookup yields CDR1 SGHRS and CDR2 YFSETQ. The ends were cut back, 3 bases at V and 6 bases at J, with 13 bases in the middle. The CDR3 has 14 amino acids. CDR3 bases: TGCGCCAGCAGCTGGAACCGGGACGGCAATGAGCAGTTCTTC. Protein product: CASSWNRDGNEQFF.

CDR3 residues: CASSWDGNYGYTF. The CDR3, as DNA: TGTGCCAGCAGTTGGGACGGAAACTATGGCTACACCTTC. This sequence joins TRBV2 and TRBJ1-2, with D possibly matching TRBD1 (5 bases). This CDR3 comprises 13 residues. Germline values: CDR1 SNHLY, CDR2 FYNNEI. V lost 5 bases and J lost 2, with 9 bases in between.

This clone is medium-sized. The chain employs TRBV7-3 and TRBJ1-1; the match to TRBD1 covers 9 bases. Germline V gene lookup returns CDR1 SGHTA and CDR2 FQGTGA. The CDR3 extends over 18 amino acids. V was pared by 2 bases and J by 3 bases, with 13 bases of the junction left unmatched. The CDR3 loop is CASSLLGPGQGGDTEAFF. In DNA, the CDR3 is TGTGCCAGCAGCTTATTGGGCCCGGGACAGGGTGGTGACACTGAAGCTTTCTTT.

The chain couples TRBV7-8 to TRBJ2-2; TRBD1 matches 9 bases. The CDR3 contains 17 residues. Germline trimming cut 6 bases from V and 4 bases from J; bases unmatched to any gene: 12. CDR1 is SGHVS, CDR2 FQNEAQ, per germline. The CDR3 reads CASSSSWTGAGTGELFF. CDR3 in DNA: TGTGCCAGCAGTAGTTCATGGACAGGGGCGGGCACCGGGGAGCTGTTTTTT.

With respect to this clone: One end of the junction does not line up with germline, which may come from a read error. The chain carries TRBV6-1 and TRBJ1-2; no definite D call. Germline-derived CDR1 and CDR2 are MNHNS and SASEGT. The CDR3 runs to 12 residues. CDR3 sequence: CATTPLEAGYTF. The DNA for the CDR3 is TGCGCCACAACCCCATTGGAAGCTGGCTACACCTTC.

The genes are TRBV11-2 and TRBJ1-5, with 12 nucleotides matching TRBD1. Germline CDR1 SGHAT, CDR2 FQNNGV. The CDR3 is made up of 16 amino acids. After removal of 2 bases from V and 5 bases from J, the junction contained 4 bases not matched to a gene. CDR3 sequence reads: CASSLSGTGGHQPQHF. The CDR3 DNA reads as TGTGCCAGCAGCTTATCCGGGACAGGGGGCCATCAGCCCCAGCATTTT.

This chain uses TRBV5-4 with TRBJ1-6; D remains unclear. The length of the CDR3 is 14 residues. CDR1 and CDR2 from the germline V gene are SGHNT and YYREEE (reference sequence). Trimming shortened V by 0 bases and J by 5 bases, and 6 bases separated the two germline ends. CDR3 in amino acids: CASSLEPNNSPLHF. CDR3 coding DNA: TGTGCCAGCAGCTTGGAGCCTAATAATTCACCCCTCCACTTT.

This chain links TRBV27 with TRBJ1-5, with a possible D match to TRBD1 (6 bases). V was shortened by 2 bases and J by 6 bases, with 11 bases between the two germline ends. The CDR3 loop spans 14 amino acids. Looked up from germline, CDR1 is MNHEY and CDR2 is SMNVEV (reference sequence). DNA for the CDR3: TGTGCCAGCAGTTTAAGAGGGGGGGGTCAGCCCCAGCATTTT. Protein sequence: CASSLRGGGQPQHF.

V is TRBV28 and J is TRBJ1-1, with D possibly matching TRBD1 (6 bases). The CDR3 covers 15 residues. Trimming pared 5 bases from V and 1 base from J, leaving 14 bases between. Germline V gene sequence: CDR1 MDHEN, CDR2 SYDVKM. CDR3 DNA sequence: TGTGCCAGCAGTGGGGCAGGGGCAGGGAACACTGAAGCTTTCTTT. Its translation is CASSGAGAGNTEAFF.

This rearrangement joins TRBV11-1 to TRBJ2-6; TRBD2 is a possible D gene (5 bases). This CDR3 has 18 residues. Trimming shortened V by 6 bases and J by 0 bases, and 18 bases separated the two germline ends. Germline values: CDR1 SGHAT, CDR2 FQDESV (reference sequence). CDR3 coding DNA: TGTGCCAGCAGTAAAAGAGGGCAGAGACTCTCTGGGGCCAACGTCCTGACTTTC. Residues: CASSKRGQRLSGANVLTF.

This clone was found a few times. This chain uses TRBV10-3 with TRBJ2-7; 9 positions match TRBD2. Trimming removed 6 bases from V and 1 base from J; junction bases left unmatched: 4. The CDR3 length is 14 residues. From germline, CDR1 is ENHRY and CDR2 SYGVKD. The CDR3, as DNA: TGTGCCATCAGCCAGCGGGGGGAGTCCTACGAGCAGTACTTC. Translated, it gives CAISQRGESYEQYF.

This chain connects TRBV29-1 to TRBJ2-1; 12 bases fit TRBD2. With V trimmed by 6 bases and J by 7 bases, 10 bases remained unmatched. This CDR3 contains 15 residues. CDR1 is SQVTM and CDR2 is ANQGSEA in the germline V gene. CDR3 amino acids: CSVALRLAGGNEQFF. The CDR3 region has the DNA TGCAGCGTCGCGTTACGGCTAGCGGGGGGGAATGAGCAGTTCTTC.

This rearrangement joins TRBV29-1 to TRBJ1-3, with D unclear. The germline V and J ends were trimmed by 6 bases and 0 bases, with 15 bases remaining between them. CDR1 SQVTM and CDR2 ANQGSEA come from the germline V gene. This CDR3 region has 15 residues. The CDR3 DNA is TGCAGCGTGAGGGAACGGATCCTCTCTGGAAACACCATATATTTT. It yields the protein CSVRERILSGNTIYF.

The chain carries TRBV6-5 and TRBJ1-2; D gene ambiguous. The CDR3 consists of 13 residues. Germline CDR1 and CDR2: MNHEY and SVGAGI. The V end lost 0 bases, the J end lost 4 bases, and 6 bases lay between the germline ends. CDR3 in amino acids: CASSYSRLYGYTF. The CDR3 coding sequence is TGTGCCAGCAGTTACTCTAGGCTCTATGGCTACACCTTC.

The rearrangement uses TRBV4-2 and TRBJ2-5; D gene unclear. CDR3 length equals 15 residues. Germline V CDR1 and CDR2: LGHNA, YNFKEQ. Trimming cost V 0 bases and J 6 bases, with 14 bases left between them. As DNA, the CDR3 is TGTGCCAGCAGCCAAGAAGGAGTCCGGACGAAGACCCAGTACTTC. This gives the protein CASSQEGVRTKTQYF.

V usage is TRBV6-1 and J usage is TRBJ2-7, with TRBD2 matching 8 bases. The CDR3 is 15 residues long. Germline CDR1 reads MNHNS; CDR2 reads SASEGT. Trimming cost V 6 bases and J 1 base; bases outside gene matches: 8. As DNA, the CDR3 is TGTGCCAGCAGGGGACTAGGGTCACCTTCCTACGAGCAGTACTTC. Its protein product is CASRGLGSPSYEQYF.

This clone turned up a few times. The V gene is TRBV6-5, the J gene TRBJ1-1; D is uncertain. Germline CDR1 and CDR2: MNHEY and SVGAGI. The CDR3 consists of 13 residues. V lost 2 bases and J 0 bases, leaving 4 bases between the germline ends. The CDR3: CASSYKVNTEAFF. The CDR3 DNA follows: TGTGCCAGCAGTTACAAGGTGAACACTGAAGCTTTCTTT.

The chain has TRBV6-1 and TRBJ1-6; D unresolved. CDR1 is MNHNS and CDR2 is SASEGT in the germline V gene. There are 16 residues in the CDR3. V was trimmed by 4 bases and J by 3 bases, leaving 13 bases between them. The CDR3 region is CASSAGKGIYNSPLHF. CDR3 sequence (DNA): TGTGCCAGCAGTGCTGGCAAAGGGATCTATAATTCACCCCTCCACTTT.

The chain has TRBV7-9 and TRBJ1-1; D is uncertain. The CDR3 covers 13 residues. V was pared by 5 bases and J by 2 bases, with 9 bases between. Germline values: CDR1 SEHNR, CDR2 FQNEAQ (reference sequence). The CDR3 loop reads CASSRESNTEAFF. Written as DNA, the CDR3 is TGTGCCAGCAGCCGAGAAAGTAACACTGAAGCTTTCTTT.

Only one count was recorded for this clone. The rearrangement uses TRBV4-1 and TRBJ1-4; D is undetermined. Trimming shortened V by 1 base and J by 0 bases, and 9 bases separated the two germline ends. The germline V gene has CDR1 MGHRA and CDR2 YSYEKL. This CDR3 spans 16 amino acids. The CDR3 DNA reads TGCGCCAGCAGCCAAGGGTACAGAACAACTAATGAAAAACTGTTTTTT. Translation gives CASSQGYRTTNEKLFF.